This passage covers 10 T cell receptor beta chains from one sample sequenced in a study of T cells after yellow fever vaccination (dated by TCRdb to between 2017 and 2020). The treatment or condition label for this specimen denotes: live attenuated yellow fever vaccine strain. The library was obtained by 5' RACE. The sequencer listed for this sample is Illumina HiSeq 2500. TCRdb applied fastp at Q25 and MiXCR to the public reads, then kept only in-frame beta chains. Rows with one shared CDR3 protein collapse into an entry with the most common genes and DNA. The sample records 620,000 or so distinct CDR3 sequences, 12% of which are singletons. The ten largest clones capture about 16% of the sample. Sample: PBMCs, taken on the day of the yellow fever booster vaccination. The receptors shown here come from a young man who received the YFV17D yellow fever vaccine.

V and J are TRBV5-1 and TRBJ2-3; possibly TRBD1 or TRBD2 for D (5 bases each). Germline assignment: CDR1 SGHRS and CDR2 YFSETQ. The V end was cut by 0 bases, the J end by 1 base, with 9 bases between. The CDR3 extends over 15 amino acids. CDR3 nucleotide sequence: TGCGCCAGCAGCTTGGGGGGGAAACGCACAGATACGCAGTATTTT. Translation: CASSLGGKRTDTQYF.

This sequence joins TRBV29-1 and TRBJ1-2, with 7 bases identical to TRBD1. With V trimmed by 3 bases and J by 3 bases, 10 bases remained unmatched. The germline CDR1 and CDR2 sequences are SQVTM and ANQGSEA. The CDR3 length is 15 residues. The DNA of the CDR3 is TGCAGCGTTGAGCCGGGTGGAGGGGGCGACTATGGCTACACCTTC. It codes for CSVEPGGGGDYGYTF. The variable domain in full, completed from reference TRBV29-1 and TRBJ1-2, reads SAVISQKPSRDICQRGTSLTIQCQVDSQVTMMFWYRQQPGQSLTLIATANQGSEATYESGFVIDKFPISRPNLTFSTLTVSNMSPEDSSIYLCSVEPGGGGDYGYTFGSGTRLTVV.

This clonotype was counted only a few times. In DNA, the CDR3 is TGTGCCAGCAGCTACCTGGGCGCTAACTACAATGAGCAGTTCTTC. Protein: CASSYLGANYNEQFF. This chain links TRBV7-2 with TRBJ2-1; no reliable D call. Germline CDR1 reads SGHTA; CDR2 reads FQGNSA. This CDR3 has 15 residues. Trimming pared 4 bases from V and 3 bases from J, leaving 13 bases between.

In its sample, this clonotype was seen a few times. The chain links TRBV20-1 to TRBJ2-5; 12 nucleotides match TRBD1. The germline V gene has CDR1 DFQATT and CDR2 SNEGSKA (reference sequence). V lost 3 bases and J lost 5; bases outside the gene matches: 10. This CDR3 has 16 amino acids. In nucleotides, the CDR3 is TGCAGTGCTAGGGCGGGGGACAGGGGGCCTGGGGAGACCCAGTACTTC. This translates into CSARAGDRGPGETQYF.

This clonotype showed up just a few times. For the CDR3, the DNA is TGTGCCAGCAGTCCGCGGGACAGGGTGTTCCACGAGCAGTACTTC. This sequence encodes CASSPRDRVFHEQYF. The rearrangement uses TRBV12-3 or TRBV12-4 and TRBJ2-7; TRBD1 agrees at 9 bases. This CDR3 has 15 amino acids. Unmatched junction bases numbered 10, after V lost 5 bases and J lost 5 bases.

The sample holds many counts of this clonotype. The genes are TRBV5-1 and TRBJ2-5; D uncertain. The CDR3 extends over 13 amino acids. Trimming pared 4 bases from V and 4 bases from J, leaving 11 bases between. Germline V gene data show CDR1 as SGHRS and CDR2 as YFSETQ. Here the CDR3 DNA reads TGCGCCAGCAGCCGAAAGCTGGGAGAGACCCAGTACTTC. Amino acid sequence: CASSRKLGETQYF.

The CDR3 protein is CAWNPGGRDTQYF. CDR3 in DNA: TGTGCCTGGAACCCCGGTGGGCGAGATACGCAGTATTTT. The V gene is TRBV30, the J gene TRBJ2-3, with D unresolved. This CDR3 comprises 13 residues. V was clipped by 4 bases and J by 5 bases, with 13 bases between them. CDR1 is GTSNPN and CDR2 is SVGIG in the germline V gene (reference sequence). Looking up the rest from reference TRBV30 and TRBJ2-3 gives the full variable domain: SQTIHQWPATLVQPVGSPLSLECTVEGTSNPNLYWYRQAAGRGLQLLFYSVGIGQISSEVPQNLSASRPQDRQFILSSKKLLLSDSGFYLCAWNPGGRDTQYFGPGTRLTVL.

This clonotype was seen only a few times. This rearrangement joins TRBV28 to TRBJ2-7, with 7 bases matching TRBD1. Germline V gene sequence: CDR1 MDHEN, CDR2 SYDVKM. J lost 0 bases, V lost 5 bases, and 4 bases had no gene match. CDR3 length: 14 residues. In nucleotides, the CDR3 is TGTGCCAGCAGTCAACAGGGGCACTCCTACGAGCAGTACTTC. It yields the protein CASSQQGHSYEQYF. Full variable domain (rest looked up from reference TRBV28 and TRBJ2-7): DVKVTQSSRYLVKRTGEKVFLECVQDMDHENMFWYRQDPGLGLRLIYFSYDVKMKEKGDIPEGYSVSREKKERFSLILESASTNQTSMYLCASSQQGHSYEQYFGPGTRLTVT.

This chain connects TRBV5-1 to TRBJ2-3, with 12 positions matching TRBD2. The CDR3 is 16 amino acids. The V gene end was trimmed by 0 bases and the J gene end by 5 bases; junction bases not matched to a gene: 4. CDR1 SGHRS and CDR2 YFSETQ come from the germline V gene. The CDR3 DNA sequence: TGCGCCAGCAGCTTGGAACTAGCGGGAGGAATAGATACGCAGTATTTT. This codes for CASSLELAGGIDTQYF.

The gene calls are TRBV3-1 and TRBJ2-5, with 7 bases fitting TRBD2. CDR3 size: 18 residues. Trimming at V came to 4 bases and at J to 1 base, leaving 15 bases not matched to a gene. The V gene's germline CDR1 is LGHDT and CDR2 YNNKEL (reference sequence). The CDR3 coding sequence is TGTGCCAGCAGCCTCCCCGAAAGATTCGAGCGGGGCCAAGAGACCCAGTACTTC. It specifies CASSLPERFERGQETQYF.